This T cell receptor (beta chain) comes out of a study of blood T cell repertoires in COVID-19. Study summary: Researchers got acute and convalescent COVID-19 samples from the United States, Italy and Spain. PBMCs, B-cell-depleted T cells, or T cells provided the cDNA or gDNA that made up the material.

Original analysis: By means of reference gene primer amplification, nucleated cell counts were estimated. Here immunoSEQ multiplex PCR was the method, and the copy in TCRdb shows in-frame clones only, minus some. Clonal size and the V and J genes are those of that table, whereas D and trimming came from the DNA. This sample carries tens of thousands of clones, about 83% of them seen once, and the ten largest clones take around 1.4%. The CDR3 consists of 16 residues. Trimming pared 4 bases from V and 1 base from J, leaving 16 bases between. CDR1 and CDR2 from the germline V gene are LNHDA and SQIVND (reference sequence).

The sequence derives from a man aged 50 to 59 with acute or convalescent COVID-19. Sequencing was carried out using peripheral blood. The chain uses TRBV19 and TRBJ2-5; possibly TRBD1 for D (6 bases). The CDR3 here is CASSRSGVRGQETQYF. In DNA, the CDR3 is TGTGCCAGTAGTAGGTCAGGGGTACGTGGCCAAGAGACCCAGTACTTC.